The following is a T cell receptor (beta chain) sequence with its context. The target antigen is unknown. These data belong to a study of cytomegalovirus exposure and HLA in healthy donors. The overall study: The roughly 120 validation repertoires were reported in a later analysis to have been generated on the same platform as the 666 first-cohort repertoires. Findings and limits, study-wide: Among the CMV-associated chains, three were confirmed in vitro as specific for CMV antigens. Cytomegalovirus association was listed for about 160 TCR beta chains.

Produced via immunoSEQ multiplex PCR; TCRdb's table is partial and in-frame only. In the table there are about 330,000 clones, about nine tenths of which are singletons. The CDR3 consists of 15 residues. Germline V CDR1 and CDR2: SGDLS, YYNGEE. Deletions cut 3 bases from V and 0 bases from J, with 11 bases between. Donors came from a validation cohort of over a hundred subjects, distinct from the first 666-subject cohort. The chain employs TRBV9 and TRBJ2-3; D is perhaps TRBD2 (6 bases). Sequenced material: PBMCs. This receptor was taken from a woman between 18 and 29 years old in good health and CMV-seronegative. The CDR3 region has the DNA TGTGCCAGCAGCGCGATCGGGACTAGCACAGATACGCAGTATTTT. This translates into CASSAIGTSTDTQYF.